This T cell receptor (beta chain) stems from a study of identical twins. Trimming at V came to 6 bases and at J to 4 bases, leaving 9 bases not matched to a gene. This CDR3 has 15 amino acids. Findings and limits, study-wide: Where out-of-frame alpha sequences were twin-shared, they showed excess low generation probability. Zero-insertion analyses were open to partial confounding by invariant MAIT and iNKT cells. The conclusions drew on cross-sectional statistical analysis instead of tracking the same donors. Carriage of fewer insertions was seen in abundant cord blood beta clonotypes, whereas memory repertoires showed none.

TCRdb reanalysed the 5' RACE reads using MiXCR and keeps one entry per CDR3 protein. The sample consists of around 960,000 distinct CDR3 sequences, 12% of them appearing once. Comment on this clonotype: The antigen remains unidentified.

The same data also contributed to another study, on yellow fever vaccine responses in identical twins.

The chain links TRBV12-3 or TRBV12-4 to TRBJ2-1; TRBD1 aligns across 7 bases. What was sequenced was PBMCs. This sequence was found in a woman under 30 in good health. This chain's CDR3 is CASRNRGPEYNEQFF. CDR3 nucleotides: TGTGCCAGCAGGAACAGGGGCCCCGAATACAATGAGCAGTTCTTC.